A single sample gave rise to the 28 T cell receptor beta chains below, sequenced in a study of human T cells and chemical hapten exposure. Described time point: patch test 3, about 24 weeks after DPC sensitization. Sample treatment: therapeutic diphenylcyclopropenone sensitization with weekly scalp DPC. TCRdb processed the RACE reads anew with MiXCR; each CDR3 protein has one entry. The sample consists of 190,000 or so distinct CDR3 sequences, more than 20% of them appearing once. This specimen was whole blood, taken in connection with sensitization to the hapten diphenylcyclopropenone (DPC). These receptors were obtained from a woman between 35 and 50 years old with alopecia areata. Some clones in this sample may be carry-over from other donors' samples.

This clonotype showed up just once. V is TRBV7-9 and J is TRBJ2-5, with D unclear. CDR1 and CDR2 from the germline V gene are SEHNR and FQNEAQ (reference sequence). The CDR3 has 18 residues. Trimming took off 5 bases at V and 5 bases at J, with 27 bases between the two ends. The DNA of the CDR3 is TGTGCCAGCAGCCCCAATAGCCCTACACCGAGTTCTGGGGAGACCCAGTACTTC. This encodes CASSPNSPTPSSGETQYF.

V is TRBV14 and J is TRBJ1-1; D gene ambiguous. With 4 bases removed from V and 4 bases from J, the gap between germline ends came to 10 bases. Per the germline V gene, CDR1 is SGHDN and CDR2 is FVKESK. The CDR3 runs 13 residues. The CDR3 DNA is TGTGCCAGCAGCCTGAGGGAGGCCACTGAAGCTTTCTTT. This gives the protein CASSLREATEAFF.

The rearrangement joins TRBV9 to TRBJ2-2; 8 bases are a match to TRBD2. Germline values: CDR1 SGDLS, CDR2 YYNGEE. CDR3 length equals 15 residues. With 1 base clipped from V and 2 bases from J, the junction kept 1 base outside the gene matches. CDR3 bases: TGTGCCAGCAGCGTACGGACTAGCAACACCGGGGAGCTGTTTTTT. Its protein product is CASSVRTSNTGELFF.

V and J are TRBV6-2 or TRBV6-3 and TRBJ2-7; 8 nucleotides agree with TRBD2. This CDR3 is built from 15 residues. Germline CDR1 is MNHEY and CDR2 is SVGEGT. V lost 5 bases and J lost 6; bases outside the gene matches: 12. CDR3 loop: CASSELAGFGIEQYF. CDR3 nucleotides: TGTGCCAGCAGTGAGCTAGCGGGCTTTGGGATCGAGCAGTACTTC.

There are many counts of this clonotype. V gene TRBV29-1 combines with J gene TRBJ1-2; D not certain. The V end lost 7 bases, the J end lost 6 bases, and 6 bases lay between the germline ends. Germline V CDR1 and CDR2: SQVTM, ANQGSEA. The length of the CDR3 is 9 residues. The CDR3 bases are TGCAGCGAGTCGGATGGCTACACCTTC. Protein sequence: CSESDGYTF.

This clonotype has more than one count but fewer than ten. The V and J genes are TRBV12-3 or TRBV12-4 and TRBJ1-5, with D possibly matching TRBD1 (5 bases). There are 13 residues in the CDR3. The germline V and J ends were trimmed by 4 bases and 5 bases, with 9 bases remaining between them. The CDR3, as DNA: TGTGCCAGCAGTTCCGGGGCCTATCAGCCCCAGCATTTT. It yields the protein CASSSGAYQPQHF.

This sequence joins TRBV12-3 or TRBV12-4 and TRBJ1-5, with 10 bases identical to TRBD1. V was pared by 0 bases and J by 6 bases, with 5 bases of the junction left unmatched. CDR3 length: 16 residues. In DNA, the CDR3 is TGTGCCAGCAGTTTAGCGAGACAGGGGGCAGGTCAGCCCCAGCATTTT. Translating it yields CASSLARQGAGQPQHF.

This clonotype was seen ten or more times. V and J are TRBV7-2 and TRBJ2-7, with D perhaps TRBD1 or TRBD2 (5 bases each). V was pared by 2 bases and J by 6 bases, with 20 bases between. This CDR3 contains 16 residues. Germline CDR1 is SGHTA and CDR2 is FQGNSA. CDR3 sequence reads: CASSLYDRQRGAEQYF. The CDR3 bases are TGTGCCAGCAGCTTATACGATAGGCAGCGAGGGGCCGAGCAGTACTTC.

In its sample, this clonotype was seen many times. CDR3 protein: CASSTQFNTGELFF. DNA of the CDR3: TGCGCCAGCAGTACACAGTTCAACACCGGGGAGCTGTTTTTT. V gene TRBV5-1 combines with J gene TRBJ2-2; D is unclear. This CDR3 is built from 14 residues. Per germline, CDR1 SGHRS and CDR2 YFSETQ. With 5 bases removed from V and 2 bases from J, the gap between germline ends came to 10 bases. The whole variable domain, filled in from reference TRBV5-1 and TRBJ2-2, reads KAGVTQTPRYLIKTRGQQVTLSCSPISGHRSVSWYQQTPGQGLQFLFEYFSETQRNKGNFPGRFSGRQFSNSRSEMNVSTLELGDSALYLCASSTQFNTGELFFGEGSRLTVL.

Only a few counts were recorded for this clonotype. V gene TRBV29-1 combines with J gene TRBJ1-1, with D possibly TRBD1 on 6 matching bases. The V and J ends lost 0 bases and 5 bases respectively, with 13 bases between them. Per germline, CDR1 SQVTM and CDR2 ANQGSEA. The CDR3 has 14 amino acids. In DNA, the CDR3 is TGCAGCGTTGAAGATCGGGGCAGGGGAACTGAAGCTTTCTTT. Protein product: CSVEDRGRGTEAFF.

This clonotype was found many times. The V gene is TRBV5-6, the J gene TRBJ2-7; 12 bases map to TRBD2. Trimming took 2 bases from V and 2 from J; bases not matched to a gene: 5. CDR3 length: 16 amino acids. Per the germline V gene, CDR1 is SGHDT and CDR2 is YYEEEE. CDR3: CASSFRTSGKTYEQYF. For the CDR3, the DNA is TGTGCCAGCAGCTTTCGGACTAGCGGGAAAACCTACGAGCAGTACTTC.

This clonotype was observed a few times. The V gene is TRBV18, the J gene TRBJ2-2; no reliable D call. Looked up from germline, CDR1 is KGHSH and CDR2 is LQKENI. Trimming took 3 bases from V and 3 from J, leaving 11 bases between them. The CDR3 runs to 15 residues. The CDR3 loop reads CASSPPGRYTGELFF. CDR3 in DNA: TGTGCCAGCTCACCCCCCGGGCGGTACACCGGGGAGCTGTTTTTT. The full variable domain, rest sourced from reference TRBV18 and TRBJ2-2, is NAGVMQNPRHLVRRRGQEARLRCSPMKGHSHVYWYRQLPEEGLKFMVYLQKENIIDESGMPKERFSAEFPKEGPSILRIQQVVRGDSAAYFCASSPPGRYTGELFFGEGSRLTVL.

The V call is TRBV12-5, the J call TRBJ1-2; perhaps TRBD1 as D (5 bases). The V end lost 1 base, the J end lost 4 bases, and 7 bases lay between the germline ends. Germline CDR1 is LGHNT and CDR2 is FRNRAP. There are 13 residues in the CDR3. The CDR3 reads CASGLGQSYGYTF. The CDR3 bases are TGTGCTAGTGGTTTGGGACAGAGCTATGGCTACACCTTC.

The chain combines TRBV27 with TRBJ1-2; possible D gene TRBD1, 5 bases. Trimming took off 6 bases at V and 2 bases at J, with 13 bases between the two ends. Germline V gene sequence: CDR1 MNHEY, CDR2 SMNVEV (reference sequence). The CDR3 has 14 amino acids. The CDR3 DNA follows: TGTGCCAGCAGCTCCCAGGGAAAGAACTATGGCTACACCTTC. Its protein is CASSSQGKNYGYTF.

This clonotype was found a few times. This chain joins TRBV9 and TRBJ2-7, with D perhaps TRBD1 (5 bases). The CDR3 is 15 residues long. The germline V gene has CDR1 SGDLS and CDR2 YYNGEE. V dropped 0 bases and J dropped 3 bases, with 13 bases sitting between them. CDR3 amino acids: CASSVEKGPVYEQYF. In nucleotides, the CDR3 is TGTGCCAGCAGCGTAGAGAAGGGGCCGGTCTACGAGCAGTACTTC.

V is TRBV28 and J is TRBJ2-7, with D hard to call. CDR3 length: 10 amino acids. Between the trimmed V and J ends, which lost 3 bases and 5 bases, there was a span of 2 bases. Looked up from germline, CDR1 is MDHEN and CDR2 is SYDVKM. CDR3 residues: CASSFHEQYF. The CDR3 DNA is TGTGCCAGCAGTTTCCACGAGCAGTACTTC.

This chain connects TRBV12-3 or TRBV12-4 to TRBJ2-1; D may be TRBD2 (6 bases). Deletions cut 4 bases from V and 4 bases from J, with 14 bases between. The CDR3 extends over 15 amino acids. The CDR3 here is CASSSPLALYNEQFF. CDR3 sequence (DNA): TGTGCCAGCAGTTCGCCCCTAGCGCTGTACAATGAGCAGTTCTTC.

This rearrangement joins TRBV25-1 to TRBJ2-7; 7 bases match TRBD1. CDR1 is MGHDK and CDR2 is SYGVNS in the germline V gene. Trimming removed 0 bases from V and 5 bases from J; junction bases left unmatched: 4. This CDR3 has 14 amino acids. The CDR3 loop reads CASSEYRTGDEQYF. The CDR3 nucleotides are TGTGCCAGCAGTGAATATCGTACAGGGGACGAGCAGTACTTC.

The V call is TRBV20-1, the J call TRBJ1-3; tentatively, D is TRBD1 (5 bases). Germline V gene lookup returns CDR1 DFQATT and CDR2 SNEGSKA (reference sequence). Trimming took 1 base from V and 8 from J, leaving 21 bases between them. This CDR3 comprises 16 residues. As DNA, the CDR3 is TGCAGTGCTAGAGGGGGGGGGAATTCTTCCCTTGACACCATATATTTT. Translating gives CSARGGGNSSLDTIYF.

The chain's CDR3 is CAWSDRDTGELFF. DNA for the CDR3: TGTGCCTGGAGTGACAGGGACACCGGGGAGCTGTTTTTT. The V gene is TRBV30, the J gene TRBJ2-2, with TRBD1 as a possible D gene (6 bases). Trimming pared 1 base from V and 3 bases from J, leaving 6 bases between. Per germline, CDR1 GTSNPN and CDR2 SVGIG (reference sequence). The CDR3 spans 13 residues. Drawing the rest from reference TRBV30 and TRBJ2-2, the complete variable domain is SQTIHQWPATLVQPVGSPLSLECTVEGTSNPNLYWYRQAAGRGLQLLFYSVGIGQISSEVPQNLSASRPQDRQFILSSKKLLLSDSGFYLCAWSDRDTGELFFGEGSRLTVL.

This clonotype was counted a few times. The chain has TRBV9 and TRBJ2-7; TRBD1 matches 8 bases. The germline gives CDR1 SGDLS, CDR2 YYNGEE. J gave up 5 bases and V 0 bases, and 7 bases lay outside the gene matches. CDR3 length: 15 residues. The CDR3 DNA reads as TGTGCCAGCAGCGTAGGGGGTCAGGGGGCGAACGAGCAGTACTTC. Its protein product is CASSVGGQGANEQYF.

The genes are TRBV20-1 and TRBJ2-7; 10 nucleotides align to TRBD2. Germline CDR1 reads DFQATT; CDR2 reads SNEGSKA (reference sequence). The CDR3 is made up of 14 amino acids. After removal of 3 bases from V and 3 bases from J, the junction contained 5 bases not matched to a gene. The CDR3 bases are TGCAGTGCTAGCCTAGCGGGAGAGGTCTACGAGCAGTACTTC. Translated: CSASLAGEVYEQYF.

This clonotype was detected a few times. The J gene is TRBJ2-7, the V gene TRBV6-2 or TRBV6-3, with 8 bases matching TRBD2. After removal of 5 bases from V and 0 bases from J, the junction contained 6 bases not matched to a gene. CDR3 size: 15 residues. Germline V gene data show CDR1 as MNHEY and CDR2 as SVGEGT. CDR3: CASSHGLAPSYEQYF. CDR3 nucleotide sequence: TGTGCCAGCAGTCACGGACTAGCCCCCTCCTACGAGCAGTACTTC.

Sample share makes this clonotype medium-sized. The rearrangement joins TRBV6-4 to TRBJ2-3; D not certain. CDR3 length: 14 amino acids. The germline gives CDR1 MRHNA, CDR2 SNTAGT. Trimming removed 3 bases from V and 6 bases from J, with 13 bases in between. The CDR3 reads CASSENGVADTQYF. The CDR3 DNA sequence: TGTGCCAGCAGTGAAAACGGCGTTGCGGATACGCAGTATTTT.

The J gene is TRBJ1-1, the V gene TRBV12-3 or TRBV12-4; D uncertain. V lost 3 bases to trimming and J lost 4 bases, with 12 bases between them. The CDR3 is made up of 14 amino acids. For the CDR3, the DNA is TGTGCCAGCAGTTTCGATAGGGCGGCCACTGAAGCTTTCTTT. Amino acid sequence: CASSFDRAATEAFF.

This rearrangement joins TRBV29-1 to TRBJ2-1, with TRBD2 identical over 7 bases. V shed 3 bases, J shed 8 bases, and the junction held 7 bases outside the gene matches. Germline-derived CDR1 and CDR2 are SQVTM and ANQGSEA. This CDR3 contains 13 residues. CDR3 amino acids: CSVDAAGVDEQFF. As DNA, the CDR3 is TGCAGCGTTGACGCGGCGGGAGTGGATGAGCAGTTCTTC.

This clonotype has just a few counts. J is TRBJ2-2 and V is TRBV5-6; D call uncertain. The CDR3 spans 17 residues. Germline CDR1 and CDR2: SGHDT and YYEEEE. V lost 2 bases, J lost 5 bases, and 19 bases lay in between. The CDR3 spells CASSFLGRGRGTGELFF. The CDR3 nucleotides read TGTGCCAGCAGCTTTTTGGGTCGAGGAAGAGGAACCGGGGAGCTGTTTTTT.

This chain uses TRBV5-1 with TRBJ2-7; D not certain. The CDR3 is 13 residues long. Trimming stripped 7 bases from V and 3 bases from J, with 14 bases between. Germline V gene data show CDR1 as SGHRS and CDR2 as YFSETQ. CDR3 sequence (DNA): TGCGCCAGCGGTCTGGCAGGAAACTACGAGCAGTACTTC. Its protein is CASGLAGNYEQYF.